Included here is one TCR beta chain sequence, with context. Its antigen is not identified. Peripheral blood samples of around 11 milliliters were drawn from each donor. This entry comes from a study of blood T cells in healthy people across ages. General study results and limits: The diversity estimates, figures obtained from one million T cells, were considered underestimates.

J lost 5 bases, V lost 6 bases, and 2 bases had no gene match. There are 12 residues in the CDR3. CDR1 ENHRY and CDR2 SYGVKD come from the germline V gene. It was with a sample-barcoded 5' primer and a J-beta primer mix that a second PCR of roughly 6 to 12 cycles was run. One entry per CDR3 protein results from TCRdb running MiXCR on the 5' RACE reads. The sample has 1.2 million to 1.5 million distinct CDR3 sequences, about 40% seen once; the top ten hold roughly 8.2%. This clonotype was obtained from a woman aged 18-29 years in good health. Source material: blood. The chain employs TRBV10-3 and TRBJ1-2, with 8 bases matching TRBD1. CDR3 residues: CAISQGAYGYTF. The CDR3 DNA is TGTGCCATCAGCCAGGGGGCATATGGCTACACCTTC.